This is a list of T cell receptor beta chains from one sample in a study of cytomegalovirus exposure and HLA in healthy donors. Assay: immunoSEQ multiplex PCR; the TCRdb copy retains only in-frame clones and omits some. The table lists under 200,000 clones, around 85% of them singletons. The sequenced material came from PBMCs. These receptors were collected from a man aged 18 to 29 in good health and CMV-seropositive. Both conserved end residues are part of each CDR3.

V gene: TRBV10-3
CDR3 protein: CAISESHQAGQIYEQYF

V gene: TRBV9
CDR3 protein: CASSGAWRGGQDEQFF

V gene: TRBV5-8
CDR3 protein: CASSLTVYEQYF

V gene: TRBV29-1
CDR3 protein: CSVEALGQLRTEAFF

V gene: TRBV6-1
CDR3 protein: CASKGQGFYTEAFF

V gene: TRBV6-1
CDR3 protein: CASTPDSPQPQHF

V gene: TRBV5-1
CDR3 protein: CASSLVAGLYNEQFF

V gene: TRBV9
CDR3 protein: CASSVGQLFSGNTIYF

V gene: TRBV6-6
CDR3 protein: CASSPQGMGTEAFF

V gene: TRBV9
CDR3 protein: CASSVAGGPTYEQYF

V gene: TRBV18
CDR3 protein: CASSGDTQETQYF

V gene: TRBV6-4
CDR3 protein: CASRPGLAGGPNEQFF

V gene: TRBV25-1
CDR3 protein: CASSPRGGEGYTF

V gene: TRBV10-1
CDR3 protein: CASSEGSSYGYTF

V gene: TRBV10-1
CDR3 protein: CASSDPQTGEETQYF

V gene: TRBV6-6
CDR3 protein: CASNYNPSSETQYF

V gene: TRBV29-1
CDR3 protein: CSVDEGRDGNEQYF

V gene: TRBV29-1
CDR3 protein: CSVEGNGEGYGYTF